This section outlines one TCR beta chain sequence together with its context. This CDR3 is also generated by other DNA sequences in the sample. The entry originates in a study of control samples from healthy donors and cancer patients. Assay: immunoSEQ multiplex PCR; the TCRdb copy retains only in-frame clones and omits some. The table records approximately 170,000 clones, approximately 90% of them present only once. Losses at the gene ends were 2 bases for V and 5 bases for J; bases not matched to a gene: 12. Germline CDR1 reads MNHNS; CDR2 reads SASEGT. The CDR3 sequence is 18 residues long. Material: blood. The chain uses TRBV6-1 and TRBJ2-3, with TRBD2 identical over 11 bases. The clonotype originates from a man aged 25-45 years in good health. CDR3 nucleotides: TGTGCCAGCAGTGAAAATAGCTGGGTAGCGGGAGGGGGAGATACGCAGTATTTT. Residues: CASSENSWVAGGGDTQYF.